These 13 T cell receptor beta chains were all obtained from the same sample, sequenced in a study of shared clonotypes between healthy human individuals. The data were produced by immunoSEQ multiplex PCR, yet TCRdb's version contains in-frame clones alone and is incomplete. Here the sample spans hundreds of thousands of clones, approximately 96% being singletons. Naive CD8 cells, CD45RO-negative and positively selected for CCR7, excluded terminally differentiated effector memory CD45RA+ cells. Specimen: naive CD8+ T cells sorted from blood. The source is a woman in her 30s in good health.

This chain uses TRBV5-1 with TRBJ2-2; D may be TRBD1 or TRBD2 (5 bases each). The V and J ends lost 0 bases and 4 bases respectively, with 16 bases between them. CDR1 and CDR2 (germline): SGHRS, YFSETQ. CDR3 length: 17 residues. The chain's CDR3 is CASSLGRSLGVTGELFF. The CDR3 nucleotides read TGCGCCAGCAGCTTGGGACGGAGCCTGGGGGTCACCGGGGAGCTGTTTTTT.

The V and J genes are TRBV27 and TRBJ2-7; weak D call: TRBD1 (6 bases). There are 16 residues in the CDR3. The germline gives CDR1 MNHEY, CDR2 SMNVEV (reference sequence). Trimming took 6 bases from V and 6 from J, leaving 24 bases between them. As DNA, the CDR3 is TGTGCCAGCAGCCCTTCGGCAGGGGAAACTGTGAGCGAGCAGTACTTC. Protein sequence: CASSPSAGETVSEQYF.

V is TRBV27 and J is TRBJ1-4; the match to TRBD1 covers 8 bases. Looked up from germline, CDR1 is MNHEY and CDR2 is SMNVEV (reference sequence). Losses at the gene ends were 5 bases for V and 4 bases for J; bases not matched to a gene: 9. The CDR3 covers 16 residues. CDR3 amino acids: CASSKRTGRGNEKLFF. As DNA, the CDR3 is TGTGCCAGCAGTAAGAGGACAGGGAGGGGTAATGAAAAACTGTTTTTT.

CDR3 bases: TGTGCCAGCAGTGAGGGACTAGCGGGGGCCTACGAGCAGTACTTC. Translating it yields CASSEGLAGAYEQYF. The chain uses TRBV2 and TRBJ2-7; 14 bases are shared with TRBD2. The CDR3 length is 15 residues. Germline V CDR1 and CDR2: SNHLY, FYNNEI. Unmatched junction bases numbered 0, after V lost 3 bases and J lost 2 bases.

The chain couples TRBV10-3 to TRBJ1-5; tentatively, D is TRBD1 (6 bases). V was shortened by 4 bases and J by 4 bases, with 8 bases between the two germline ends. This CDR3 comprises 13 residues. Germline V gene lookup returns CDR1 ENHRY and CDR2 SYGVKD. The CDR3 loop is CAISGTVNQPQHF. Written as DNA, the CDR3 is TGTGCCATCAGTGGGACAGTTAATCAGCCCCAGCATTTT.

The V and J genes are TRBV7-9 and TRBJ1-1; D not certain. The CDR3 is made up of 15 amino acids. Germline loops: CDR1 SEHNR, CDR2 FQNEAQ (reference sequence). The V and J ends lost 1 base and 0 bases respectively, with 9 bases between them. Written as DNA, the CDR3 is TGTGCCAGCAGCTTAGGGGAGGTAATGAACACTGAAGCTTTCTTT. Its protein product is CASSLGEVMNTEAFF.

The genes are TRBV28 and TRBJ1-2; D call uncertain. Germline CDR1 reads MDHEN; CDR2 reads SYDVKM. The length of the CDR3 is 14 residues. The V end lost 4 bases, the J end lost 0 bases, and 9 bases lay between the germline ends. The CDR3, as DNA: TGTGCCAGCAGTTATCTTCAGGCTAACTATGGCTACACCTTC. Amino acid sequence: CASSYLQANYGYTF.

This clone was counted a single time. This chain uses TRBV6-5 with TRBJ1-2; possibly TRBD1 for D (5 bases). Germline V CDR1 and CDR2: MNHEY, SVGAGI. Trimming pared 10 bases from V and 6 bases from J, leaving 12 bases between. The CDR3 is 11 amino acids. The CDR3 protein is CATNRGDGYTF. The DNA for the CDR3 is TGTGCCACCAACCGGGGGGATGGCTACACCTTC.

The chain couples TRBV7-9 to TRBJ2-6; D ambiguous. Trimming shortened V by 2 bases and J by 0 bases, and 5 bases separated the two germline ends. The germline V gene has CDR1 SEHNR and CDR2 FQNEAQ (reference sequence). The CDR3 spans 15 residues. The CDR3 region has the DNA TGTGCCAGCAGCTTACCCCGCTCTGGGGCCAACGTCCTGACTTTC. It yields the protein CASSLPRSGANVLTF.

The rearrangement uses TRBV28 and TRBJ2-7, with D possibly matching TRBD1 (5 bases). Germline CDR1 is MDHEN and CDR2 is SYDVKM. There are 15 residues in the CDR3. Trimming shortened V by 6 bases and J by 3 bases, and 18 bases separated the two germline ends. CDR3 in amino acids: CASSLRQQRDYEQYF. The DNA for the CDR3 is TGTGCCAGCAGCCTTCGACAGCAAAGGGACTACGAGCAGTACTTC.

The CDR3 DNA follows: TGCAGCGCCACCCTAGCGGGATTATACGAGCAGTACTTC. This gives the protein CSATLAGLYEQYF. This sequence joins TRBV29-1 and TRBJ2-7, with 9 bases matching TRBD2. Germline V gene sequence: CDR1 SQVTM, CDR2 ANQGSEA. The CDR3 loop spans 13 amino acids. V was clipped by 7 bases and J by 4 bases; unmatched bases: 8.

The chain uses TRBV19 and TRBJ1-2; D remains ambiguous. CDR3 length: 15 amino acids. V lost 3 bases to trimming and J lost 6 bases, with 17 bases between them. CDR1 and CDR2 from the germline V gene are LNHDA and SQIVND (reference sequence). The CDR3 DNA sequence: TGTGCCAGTAGTATCAACAGATTATCTGGAGATGGCTACACCTTC. It specifies CASSINRLSGDGYTF.

The J gene is TRBJ2-1, the V gene TRBV7-9; D gene unclear. V lost 6 bases, J lost 8 bases, and 11 bases lay in between. CDR1 and CDR2 from the germline V gene are SEHNR and FQNEAQ (reference sequence). This CDR3 has 12 amino acids. CDR3 coding DNA: TGTGCCAGCAGAAATCTAGTGGATGAGCAGTTCTTC. It specifies CASRNLVDEQFF.